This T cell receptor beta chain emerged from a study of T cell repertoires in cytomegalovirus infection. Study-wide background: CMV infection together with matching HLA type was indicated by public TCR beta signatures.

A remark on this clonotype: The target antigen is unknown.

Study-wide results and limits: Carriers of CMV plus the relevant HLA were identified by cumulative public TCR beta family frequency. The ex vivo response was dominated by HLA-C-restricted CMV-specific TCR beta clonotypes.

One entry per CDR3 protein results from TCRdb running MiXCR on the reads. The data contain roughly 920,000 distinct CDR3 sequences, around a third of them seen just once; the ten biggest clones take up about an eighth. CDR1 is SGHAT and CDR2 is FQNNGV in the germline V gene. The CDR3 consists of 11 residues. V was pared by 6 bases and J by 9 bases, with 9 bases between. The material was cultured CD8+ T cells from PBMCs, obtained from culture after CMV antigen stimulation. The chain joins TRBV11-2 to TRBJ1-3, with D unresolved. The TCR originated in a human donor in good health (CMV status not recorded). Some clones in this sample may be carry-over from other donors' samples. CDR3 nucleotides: TGTGCCAGCAGTCAAGACGGCACCATATATTTT. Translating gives CASSQDGTIYF.